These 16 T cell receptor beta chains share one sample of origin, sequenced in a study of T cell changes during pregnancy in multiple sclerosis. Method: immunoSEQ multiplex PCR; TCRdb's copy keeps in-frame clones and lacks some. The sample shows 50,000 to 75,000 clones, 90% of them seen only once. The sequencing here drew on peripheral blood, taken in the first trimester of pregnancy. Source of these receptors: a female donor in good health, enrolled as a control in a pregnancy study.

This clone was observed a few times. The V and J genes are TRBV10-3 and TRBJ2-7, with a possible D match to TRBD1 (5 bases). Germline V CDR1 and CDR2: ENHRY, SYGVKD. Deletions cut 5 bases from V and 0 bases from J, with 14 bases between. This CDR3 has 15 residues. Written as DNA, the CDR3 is TGTGCCATCAGTCTCCAGGGAACCTTCTCCTACGAGCAGTACTTC. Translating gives CAISLQGTFSYEQYF.

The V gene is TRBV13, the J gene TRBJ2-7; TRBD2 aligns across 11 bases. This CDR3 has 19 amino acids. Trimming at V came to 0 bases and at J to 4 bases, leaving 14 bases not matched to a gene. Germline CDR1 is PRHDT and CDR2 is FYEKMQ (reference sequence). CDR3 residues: CASSLGALGVAGGPYEQYF. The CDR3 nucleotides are TGTGCCAGCAGCTTAGGCGCCCTAGGGGTAGCGGGGGGGCCGTACGAGCAGTACTTC.

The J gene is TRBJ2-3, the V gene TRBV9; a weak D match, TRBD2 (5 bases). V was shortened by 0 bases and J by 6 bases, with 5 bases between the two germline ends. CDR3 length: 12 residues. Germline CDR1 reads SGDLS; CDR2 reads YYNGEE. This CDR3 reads CASSVGGDTQYF. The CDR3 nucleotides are TGTGCCAGCAGCGTAGGCGGGGATACGCAGTATTTT.

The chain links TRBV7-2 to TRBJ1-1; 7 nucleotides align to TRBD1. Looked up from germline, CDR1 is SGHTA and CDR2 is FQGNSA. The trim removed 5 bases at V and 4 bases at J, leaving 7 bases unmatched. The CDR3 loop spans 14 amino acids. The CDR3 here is CASSPRQGSTEAFF. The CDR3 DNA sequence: TGTGCCAGCAGCCCCCGACAGGGAAGCACTGAAGCTTTCTTT.

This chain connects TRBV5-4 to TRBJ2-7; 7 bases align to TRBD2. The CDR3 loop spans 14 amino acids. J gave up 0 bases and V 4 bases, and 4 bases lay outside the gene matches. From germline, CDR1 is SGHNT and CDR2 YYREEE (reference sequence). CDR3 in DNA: TGTGCCAGCAGCCTCCGGGACTACTCCTACGAGCAGTACTTC. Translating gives CASSLRDYSYEQYF.

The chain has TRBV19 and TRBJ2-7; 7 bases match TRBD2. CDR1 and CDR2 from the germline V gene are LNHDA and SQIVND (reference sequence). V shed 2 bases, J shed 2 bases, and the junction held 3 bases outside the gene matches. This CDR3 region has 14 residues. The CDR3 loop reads CASSIMGGAYEQYF. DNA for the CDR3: TGTGCCAGTAGTATAATGGGAGGGGCCTACGAGCAGTACTTC.

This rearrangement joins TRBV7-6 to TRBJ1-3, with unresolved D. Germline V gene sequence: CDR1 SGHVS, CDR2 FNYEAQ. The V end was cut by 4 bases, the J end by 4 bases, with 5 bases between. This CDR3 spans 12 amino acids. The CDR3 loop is CASSSVGNTIYF. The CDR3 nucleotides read TGTGCCAGCAGCTCCGTCGGAAACACCATATATTTT.

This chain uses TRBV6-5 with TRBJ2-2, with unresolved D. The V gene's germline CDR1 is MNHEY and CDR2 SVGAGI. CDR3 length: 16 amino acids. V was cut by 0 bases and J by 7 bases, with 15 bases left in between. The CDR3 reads CASSYSIVDMGGELFF. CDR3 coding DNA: TGTGCCAGCAGTTACTCGATCGTTGACATGGGCGGGGAGCTGTTTTTT.

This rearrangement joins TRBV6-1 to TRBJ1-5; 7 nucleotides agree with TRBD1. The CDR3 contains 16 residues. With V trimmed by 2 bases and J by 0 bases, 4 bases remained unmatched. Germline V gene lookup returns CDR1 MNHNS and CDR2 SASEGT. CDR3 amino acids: CASSEQPGGSNQPQHF. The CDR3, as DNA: TGTGCCAGCAGTGAACAGCCAGGGGGTAGCAATCAGCCCCAGCATTTT.

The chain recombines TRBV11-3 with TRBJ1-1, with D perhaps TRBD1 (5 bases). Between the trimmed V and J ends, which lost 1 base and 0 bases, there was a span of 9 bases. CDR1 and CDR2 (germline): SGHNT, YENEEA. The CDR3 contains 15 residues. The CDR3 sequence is CASSLADRMNTEAFF. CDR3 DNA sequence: TGTGCCAGCAGCTTAGCAGACAGAATGAACACTGAAGCTTTCTTT. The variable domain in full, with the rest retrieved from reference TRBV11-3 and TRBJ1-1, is EAGVVQSPRYKIIEKKQPVAFWCNPISGHNTLYWYLQNLGQGPELLIRYENEEAVDDSQLPKDRFSAERLKGVDSTLKIQPAELGDSAVYLCASSLADRMNTEAFFGQGTRLTVV.

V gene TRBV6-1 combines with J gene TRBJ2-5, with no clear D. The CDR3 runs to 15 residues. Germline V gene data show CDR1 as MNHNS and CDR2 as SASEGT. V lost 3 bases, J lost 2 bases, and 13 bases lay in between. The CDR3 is CASSENRQAQETQYF. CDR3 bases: TGTGCCAGCAGTGAGAATCGGCAGGCACAAGAGACCCAGTACTTC.

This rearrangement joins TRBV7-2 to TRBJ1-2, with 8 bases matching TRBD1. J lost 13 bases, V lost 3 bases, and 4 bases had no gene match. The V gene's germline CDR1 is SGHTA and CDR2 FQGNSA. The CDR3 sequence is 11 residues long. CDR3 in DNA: TGTGCCAGCAGCTTGGACAGGGTATCCACCTTC. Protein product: CASSLDRVSTF. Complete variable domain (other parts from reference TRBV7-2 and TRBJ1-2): GAGVSQSPSNKVTEKGKDVELRCDPISGHTALYWYRQSLGQGLEFLIYFQGNSAPDKSGLPSDRFSAERTGGSVSTLTIQRTQQEDSAVYLCASSLDRVSTFGSGTRLTVV.

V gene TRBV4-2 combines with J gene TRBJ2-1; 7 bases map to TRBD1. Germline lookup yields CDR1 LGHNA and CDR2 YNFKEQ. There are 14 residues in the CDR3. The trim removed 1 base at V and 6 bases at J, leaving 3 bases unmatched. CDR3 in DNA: TGTGCCAGCAGCCAAGCAGCAGGGGGCAATGAGCAGTTCTTC. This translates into CASSQAAGGNEQFF.

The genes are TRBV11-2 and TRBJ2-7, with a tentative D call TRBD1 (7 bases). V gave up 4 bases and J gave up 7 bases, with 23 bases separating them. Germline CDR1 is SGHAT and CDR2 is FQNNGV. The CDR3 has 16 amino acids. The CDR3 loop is CASSYRPQGEELEQYF. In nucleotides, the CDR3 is TGTGCCAGCAGCTATAGACCGCAGGGGGAGGAACTTGAGCAGTACTTC.

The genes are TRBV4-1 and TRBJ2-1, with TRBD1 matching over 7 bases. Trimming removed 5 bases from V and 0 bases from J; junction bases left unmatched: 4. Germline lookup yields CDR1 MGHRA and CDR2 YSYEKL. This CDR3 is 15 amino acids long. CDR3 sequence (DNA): TGCGCCAGCAGCTACAGGGGCCCCTCCTACAATGAGCAGTTCTTC. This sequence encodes CASSYRGPSYNEQFF.

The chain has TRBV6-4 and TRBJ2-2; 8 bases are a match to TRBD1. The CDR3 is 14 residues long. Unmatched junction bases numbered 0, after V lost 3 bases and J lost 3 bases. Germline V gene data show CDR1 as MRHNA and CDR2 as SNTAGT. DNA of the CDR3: TGTGCCAGCAGTGAGGACAGGGACACCGGGGAGCTGTTTTTT. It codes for CASSEDRDTGELFF.